This TCR beta chain derives from a study of blood T cell repertoires in COVID-19. Looking at the study overall: Samples taken during acute and convalescent COVID-19 were collected in the United States, Italy and Spain. The cDNA or gDNA used as material had been derived from T cells, B-cell-depleted T cells, or PBMCs.

This clone was picked up one time. Under the authors' procedure: By means of reference gene primer amplification, nucleated cell counts were estimated. Sequencing used immunoSEQ multiplex PCR; TCRdb keeps in-frame clones, though not all of them. D and trimming come from the DNA, and the V and J calls and clone size come from that table. The data contain some 140,000 clones, 91% of them seen just once; the ten biggest clones take up under 0.6%. The sample was peripheral blood. This clonotype was obtained from a man in his fifties with acute or convalescent COVID-19.

CDR3 DNA: TGTGCCAGTAGCACAGGGTTCGTAGATACGCAGTATTTT. This encodes CASSTGFVDTQYF. The chain recombines TRBV19 with TRBJ2-3; perhaps TRBD1 as D (6 bases). The CDR3 runs 13 residues. CDR1 LNHDA and CDR2 SQIVND come from the germline V gene (reference sequence). The V end was cut by 6 bases, the J end by 5 bases, with 12 bases between.